A selection of T cell receptor beta chains follows, all from one sample in a study of OX40 agonist ivuxolimab in advanced cancers. Clones were sequenced by immunoSEQ multiplex PCR, and TCRdb holds only the in-frame ones, with some missing. Among about 70,000 clones, 89% were seen once, and the ten largest hold about an eighth. The specimen was CD4+ or CD8+ T cells sorted from blood, collected in a trial of the OX40 agonist ivuxolimab. These receptors originate from an adult with an advanced solid tumor such as melanoma, head and neck, liver or kidney cancer. The CDR3 runs from the conserved cysteine through the conserved F or W. Each record gives: clone size, CDR3 length, V gene, J gene, CDR3 protein. Some rows mark clone size as missing; the rest say once, few, many or name a class of expanded clone.

>.|15|TRBV19|TRBJ2-4
CASSIDRWAKNIQYF
>.|15|TRBV6-1|TRBJ2-7
CASSENPSPDGRQYF
>few|14|TRBV7-6|TRBJ2-3
CASSLLGFTDTQYF
>.|12|TRBV28|TRBJ2-4
CASSLFGHGLNF
>.|14|TRBV7-8|TRBJ1-4
CASSSAGGREKLFF
>.|15|TRBV28|TRBJ1-5
CATWGGTGSNQPQHF
>.|14|TRBV7-6|TRBJ2-7
CASSSRDRYYEQYF
>.|13|TRBV7-9|TRBJ2-7
CASSSTSGSGQYF
>.|17|TRBV28|TRBJ2-3
CASSLSGLAGDTDTQYF
>.|13|TRBV5-1|TRBJ2-7
CASSFRDRDEQYF
>.|14|TRBV5-1|TRBJ1-1
CASSLSQGYTEAFF
>.|17|TRBV4-1|TRBJ1-6
CASSPLAGSGYNSPLHF
>.|13|TRBV18|TRBJ1-1
CASSPGGHSMAFF
>.|14|TRBV2|TRBJ1-4
CASRITGGEEKLFF
>.|18|TRBV15|TRBJ1-5
CATSRGSNTGEGNQPQHF
>.|12|TRBV5-1|TRBJ2-1
CASSPTSGGSIF
>.|14|TRBV27|TRBJ2-3
CASRREREIDTQYF
>.|14|TRBV28|TRBJ2-7
CASSRRQTSYEQYF
>.|15|TRBV5-1|TRBJ2-3
CASSLLATDSDTQYF
>.|15|TRBV7-9|TRBJ2-7
CASSLGRAGGYEQYF
>.|15|TRBV7-2|TRBJ1-2
CASILPDRVVGGYTF
>.|10|TRBV5-4|TRBJ1-6
CASSLHPLHF
>.|15|TRBV19|TRBJ1-4
CASMSGVGGGEKLFF
>medium-sized|13|TRBV28|TRBJ2-7
CASSHRGPYEQYF
>.|15|TRBV5-5|TRBJ1-5
CASSLTDPRLEPQHF